A selection of T cell receptor beta chains follows, all from one sample in a study of T cell responses to AZD1222 COVID-19 vaccine. Clones were sequenced by immunoSEQ multiplex PCR, and TCRdb holds only the in-frame ones, with some missing. The sample yields about 54,000 clones, roughly nine tenths seen once. The material was peripheral blood, obtained on day 0 of AZD1222 vaccination. The receptors originated from an adult in good health. Each CDR3 is given with its conserved first and last residue. D genes are given only for firm matches. Some rows mark clone size as missing; the rest say once, few, many or name a class of expanded clone.

D gene	J gene	V gene	clone size	CDR3 DNA	CDR3 protein
.	TRBJ2-2	TRBV12-5	few	TGTGCTAGTGGTTTGGTAGGGGGAAAGGCCGGGGAGCTGTTTTTT	CASGLVGGKAGELFF
.	TRBJ2-2	TRBV11-3	few	TGTGCCAGCAGCCAAGGACAGTCGAACACCGGGGAGCTGTTTTTT	CASSQGQSNTGELFF
.	TRBJ2-7	TRBV6-5	few	TGTGCCAGCAGCCCCGGGCCCTCCCAAACCTACGAGCAGTACTTC	CASSPGPSQTYEQYF
.	TRBJ2-6	TRBV30	.	TGTGCCTGGAGTTTTGGCGGCTCTGGGGCCAACGTCCTGACTTTC	CAWSFGGSGANVLTF
.	TRBJ2-7	TRBV29-1	.	TGCAGCGTTGAAGCTCCTCTGGGGTATAGTCACGAGCAGTACTTC	CSVEAPLGYSHEQYF
.	TRBJ1-2	TRBV7-9	.	TGTGCCAGCAGCCCCGACGTGAGCTATGGCTACACCTTC	CASSPDVSYGYTF
.	TRBJ1-1	TRBV19	.	TGTGCCAGTAGTCCCAGCCCTTTGTCGTCCTTGAGGAACACTGAAGCTTTCTTT	CASSPSPLSSLRNTEAFF
.	TRBJ2-7	TRBV5-4	.	TGTGCCAGCAGCGGACGAGCTTACGAGCAGTACTTC	CASSGRAYEQYF
.	TRBJ2-7	TRBV7-2	.	TGTGCCAGCAGCCCGGTTCTCTACGAGCAGTACTTC	CASSPVLYEQYF
.	TRBJ2-3	TRBV3-1/TRBV3-2	.	TGTGCCAGCAGCCAAGAAGGGGGCACAGATACGCAGTATTTT	CASSQEGGTDTQYF
.	TRBJ2-7	TRBV4-1	.	TGCGCCAGCAGCCAAGACAGTGGACCCTCCTACGAGCAGTACTTC	CASSQDSGPSYEQYF
.	TRBJ1-2	TRBV6-5	.	TGTGCCAGCAGTTACGGGGGGGAGGACTATGGCTACACCTTC	CASSYGGEDYGYTF
TRBD1	TRBJ1-5	TRBV27	.	TGTGCCAGCAGTTTAACAGGGGGCGTCAATCAGCCCCAGCATTTT	CASSLTGGVNQPQHF
.	TRBJ2-3	TRBV9	once	TGTGCCAGCAGCGTCGAATGGGGGGTCACAGATACGCAGTATTTT	CASSVEWGVTDTQYF
TRBD2	TRBJ2-3	TRBV5-1	.	TGCGCCAGCAGCGACCCCGCGGGGGGCCTGGTGGGTACGCAGTATTTT	CASSDPAGGLVGTQYF
TRBD2	TRBJ2-1	TRBV4-3	.	TGCGCCAGCAGCCATTCACTAGCGGGGGACTACAATGAGCAGTTCTTC	CASSHSLAGDYNEQFF
.	TRBJ1-4	TRBV6-1	.	TGTGCCAGCAGTGACAGGGCAACTAATGAAAAACTGTTTTTT	CASSDRATNEKLFF
TRBD1	TRBJ1-2	TRBV6-5	.	TGTGCCACCAGGGGGGTACGGAACTATGGCTACACCTTC	CATRGVRNYGYTF
TRBD1	TRBJ1-5	TRBV7-2	.	TGTGCCAGCAGCTTAGGGACAGGGCAACTACAGCCCCAGCATTTT	CASSLGTGQLQPQHF
.	TRBJ1-5	TRBV4-2	.	TGTGCCAGCAGCCAAGAGCCACAAGTTAGCAATCAGCCCCAGCATTTT	CASSQEPQVSNQPQHF
.	TRBJ1-1	TRBV3-1/TRBV3-2	.	TGTGCCAGCAGCCAAGATTCAAAACAGCGGGCTTTCTTT	CASSQDSKQRAFF
.	TRBJ1-1	TRBV28	.	TGTGCCAGCAGTGTCATGGCTTCGGGGGGCCGTACCGAAGCTTTCTTT	CASSVMASGGRTEAFF
.	TRBJ2-7	TRBV9	.	TGTGCCAGCAGCGTAGAAGGGCGGACCGAGCAGTACTTC	CASSVEGRTEQYF
.	TRBJ2-1	TRBV24-1	.	TGTGCCACCAGTGATTTATCGGGAAATCAAAAGAATGAGCAGTTCTTC	CATSDLSGNQKNEQFF
TRBD1	TRBJ1-1	TRBV4-2	.	TGTGCCAGCAGCCAAGATGCAGGGGGCTTAACTGAAGCTTTCTTT	CASSQDAGGLTEAFF
TRBD1	TRBJ1-2	TRBV7-9	.	TGTGCCACCCCCCAGGGGGGACGTTCGTATGGCTACACCTTC	CATPQGGRSYGYTF
.	TRBJ2-3	TRBV7-2	.	TGTGCCAGCAGCCCCAACCCCAACACAGATACGCAGTATTTT	CASSPNPNTDTQYF
TRBD1	TRBJ1-3	TRBV2	.	TGTGCCAGCAATGACAGGGGGACTTTTGGAAACACCATATATTTT	CASNDRGTFGNTIYF
.	TRBJ1-2	TRBV7-9	.	TGTGCCAGCAGCTTAGGACAGGGCTACACCTTC	CASSLGQGYTF
.	TRBJ1-2	TRBV3-1/TRBV3-2	.	TGTGCCAGCAGCCAAGACGGGGGGCCTGGCTACACCTTC	CASSQDGGPGYTF